Below, 15 T cell receptor beta chains from the same sample are listed, as sequenced in a study of blood T cell repertoires in COVID-19. Libraries were prepared by immunoSEQ multiplex PCR; TCRdb keeps only in-frame clonotypes and omits some of them. In the table there are fewer than 450,000 clones, more than 75% of which are singletons. Input material: PBMCs or T cells enriched from blood (not recorded which). The receptors originated from a woman in her late teens or twenties who had recovered from COVID-19.

The V and J genes are TRBV15 and TRBJ1-2, with D uncertain. The V gene's germline CDR1 is LNHNV and CDR2 YYDKDF (reference sequence). This CDR3 comprises 14 residues. Trimming pared 1 base from V and 4 bases from J, leaving 10 bases between. The CDR3: CATSRVEGSYGYTF. DNA for the CDR3: TGTGCCACCAGCAGAGTCGAGGGTTCCTATGGCTACACCTTC.

The rearrangement uses TRBV4-3 and TRBJ1-2, with 9 positions matching TRBD1. The ends lost 1 base at V and 8 bases at J; junction bases unmatched: 8. This CDR3 has 15 residues. Germline V lookup: CDR1 LGHNA, CDR2 YSLEER. CDR3 bases: TGCGCCAGCAGCCAAGGTGGACAGGGGACAGGAGGCTACACCTTC. It translates to CASSQGGQGTGGYTF.

This clone was recorded once. The rearrangement links TRBV4-2 to TRBJ2-2, with D perhaps matching TRBD2 (6 bases). The length of the CDR3 is 16 residues. Deletions cut 5 bases from V and 1 base from J, with 14 bases between. The V gene's germline CDR1 is LGHNA and CDR2 YNFKEQ. The CDR3 DNA reads TGTGCCAGCAGCGCCCCCGCGGGAAGGAACACCGGGGAGCTGTTTTTT. As protein: CASSAPAGRNTGELFF.

The chain recombines TRBV7-9 with TRBJ1-3, with 7 bases lining up with TRBD1. Germline CDR1 SEHNR, CDR2 FQNEAQ (reference sequence). With 2 bases clipped from V and 4 bases from J, the junction kept 2 bases outside the gene matches. This CDR3 has 14 residues. CDR3 sequence: CASSLTGDGNTIYF. In DNA, the CDR3 is TGTGCCAGCAGCTTAACAGGGGACGGAAACACCATATATTTT.

The chain employs TRBV4-2 and TRBJ1-3; maybe TRBD1 (5 bases). V shed 0 bases and J shed 2 bases, with 11 bases lying between them. The CDR3 has 16 amino acids. Germline-derived CDR1 and CDR2 are LGHNA and YNFKEQ. This chain's CDR3 is CASSQDRDRPGNTIYF. DNA for the CDR3: TGTGCCAGCAGCCAAGATCGAGACAGACCTGGAAACACCATATATTTT.

The chain recombines TRBV5-4 with TRBJ2-7, with D possibly matching TRBD2 (5 bases). CDR1 is SGHNT, CDR2 YYREEE, per germline (reference sequence). The CDR3 length is 14 residues. Trimming removed 2 bases at V and 0 bases at J, with 9 bases between. CDR3 protein: CASSFGVSSYEQYF. The CDR3 region has the DNA TGTGCCAGCAGCTTCGGGGTGAGCTCCTACGAGCAGTACTTC.

This CDR3 reads CASSFEDFSSYEQYF. CDR3 DNA: TGTGCCAGCAGCTTTGAGGATTTTAGCTCCTACGAGCAGTACTTC. This sequence joins TRBV5-5 and TRBJ2-7; D gene unclear. There are 15 residues in the CDR3. Trimming cost V 2 bases and J 0 bases, with 12 bases left between them. CDR1 and CDR2 (germline): SGHKS, YYEKEE (reference sequence). Full variable domain (rest looked up from reference TRBV5-5 and TRBJ2-7): DAGVTQSPTHLIKTRGQQVTLRCSPISGHKSVSWYQQVLGQGPQFIFQYYEKEERGRGNFPDRFSARQFPNYSSELNVNALLLGDSALYLCASSFEDFSSYEQYFGPGTRLTVT.

The genes are TRBV2 and TRBJ2-6; 16 nucleotides agree with TRBD2. Germline CDR1 and CDR2: SNHLY and FYNNEI. The CDR3 totals 21 residues. J gave up 1 base and V 1 base, and 7 bases lay outside the gene matches. CDR3 sequence (DNA): TGTGCCAGCAGTGAAGGAGTGGGACTAGCGGGGGGGGCTTCTGGGGCCAACGTCCTGACTTTC. It encodes CASSEGVGLAGGASGANVLTF.

The chain links TRBV11-3 to TRBJ2-1, with D possibly matching TRBD1 (5 bases). Germline V gives CDR1 SGHNT, CDR2 YENEEA. The CDR3 length is 14 residues. V was trimmed by 5 bases and J by 5 bases, leaving 13 bases between them. CDR3 nucleotides: TGTGCCAGCAGCGCCCCAGGGCCCCACAATGAGCAGTTCTTC. Translation: CASSAPGPHNEQFF.

This chain joins TRBV29-1 and TRBJ1-5; 8 positions agree with TRBD1. V lost 4 bases to trimming and J lost 0 bases; unmatched junction nucleotides: 2. This CDR3 has 14 amino acids. The germline V gene has CDR1 SQVTM and CDR2 ANQGSEA. The CDR3 coding sequence is TGCAGCGTTGCAGGGGGCCCTAGCAATCAGCCCCAGCATTTT. This gives the protein CSVAGGPSNQPQHF.

This chain joins TRBV6-2 or TRBV6-3 and TRBJ2-5; D might be TRBD2 (7 bases). Between the trimmed V and J ends, which lost 5 bases and 1 base, there was a span of 17 bases. CDR3 length equals 16 residues. Germline V gene data show CDR1 as MNHEY and CDR2 as SVGEGT. CDR3 nucleotides: TGTGCCAGCAGTCACCTTATAGGGGGGGGCCAAGAGACCCAGTACTTC. Amino acids: CASSHLIGGGQETQYF.

V usage is TRBV14 and J usage is TRBJ2-5; weak D call: TRBD1 (6 bases). Per the germline V gene, CDR1 is SGHDN and CDR2 is FVKESK. The CDR3 totals 15 residues. Trimming left V 4 bases short and J 1 base short, with 13 bases between. The CDR3 reads CASSPGQWTQETQYF. CDR3 nucleotides: TGTGCCAGCAGCCCCGGACAGTGGACCCAAGAGACCCAGTACTTC.

The chain uses TRBV2 and TRBJ2-7; D uncertain. This CDR3 comprises 12 residues. V gave up 1 base and J gave up 7 bases, with 8 bases separating them. CDR1 is SNHLY and CDR2 is FYNNEI in the germline V gene. CDR3 DNA: TGTGCCAGCAGTGAAGATACCGGGGAGCAGTACTTC. This sequence encodes CASSEDTGEQYF.

CDR3 loop: CASRPSGGVNEQYF. In DNA form, the CDR3 reads TGTGCCAGCAGACCTAGCGGGGGGGTCAACGAGCAGTACTTC. V usage is TRBV28 and J usage is TRBJ2-7; 12 bases line up with TRBD2. Germline V gives CDR1 MDHEN, CDR2 SYDVKM. Germline trimming cut 6 bases from V and 5 bases from J; bases unmatched to any gene: 5. This CDR3 spans 14 amino acids.

This chain connects TRBV5-4 to TRBJ2-5; no clear D. Trimming took 3 bases from V and 1 from J, leaving 7 bases between them. From germline, CDR1 is SGHNT and CDR2 YYREEE (reference sequence). This CDR3 has 13 amino acids. CDR3 bases: TGTGCCAGCAGCTCCGGCGGCCAAGAGACCCAGTACTTC. Protein: CASSSGGQETQYF.